Following are 4 T cell receptor beta chains from one sample sequenced in a study of blood T cell repertoires in COVID-19. This table comes from immunoSEQ multiplex PCR, and its TCRdb copy is limited to in-frame clones, with some not included. The repertoire holds roughly 250,000 clones, with around 89% as singletons. Sequencing was performed on PBMCs or T cells enriched from blood (not recorded which). The receptors were gathered from a man in his forties or fifties who had recovered from COVID-19.

V gene TRBV7-3 combines with J gene TRBJ1-2; the match to TRBD1 covers 7 bases. The junction had 4 bases not matched to a gene; V was cut back by 5 bases and J by 4 bases. The germline gives CDR1 SGHTA, CDR2 FQGTGA. CDR3 size: 13 residues. The CDR3 DNA is TGTGCCAGCAGCCCCCAGGGGGGCTATGGCTACACCTTC. Residues: CASSPQGGYGYTF.

The rearrangement uses TRBV3-1 (or the pseudogene TRBV3-2) and TRBJ1-2; the D gene is possibly TRBD1 (5 bases). The CDR3 extends over 15 amino acids. Trimming took off 0 bases at V and 0 bases at J, with 8 bases between the two ends. Germline CDR1 is LGHDT and CDR2 is YNNKEL (reference sequence). Here the CDR3 reads CASSQEKGANYGYTF. The CDR3 bases are TGTGCCAGCAGCCAAGAAAAAGGGGCTAACTATGGCTACACCTTC.

The CDR3 region is CASSQGSGIAGELFF. The CDR3 bases are TGCGCCAGCAGCCAAGGATCAGGGATCGCCGGGGAGCTGTTTTTT. The chain has TRBV4-1 and TRBJ2-2, with a tentative D call TRBD1 (5 bases). Germline V gene lookup returns CDR1 MGHRA and CDR2 YSYEKL. The V gene lost 1 base and the J gene lost 6 bases, with 12 bases spanning the gap. This CDR3 comprises 15 residues.

The gene calls are TRBV27 and TRBJ2-7, with 9 nucleotides matching TRBD2. CDR1 and CDR2 (germline): MNHEY, SMNVEV (reference sequence). This CDR3 is built from 15 residues. The V and J ends lost 3 bases and 3 bases, in that order; junction bases with no gene match: 6. The CDR3 sequence: CASSFWASGIYEQYF. The CDR3 DNA reads as TGTGCCAGCAGTTTTTGGGCTAGCGGGATCTACGAGCAGTACTTC.